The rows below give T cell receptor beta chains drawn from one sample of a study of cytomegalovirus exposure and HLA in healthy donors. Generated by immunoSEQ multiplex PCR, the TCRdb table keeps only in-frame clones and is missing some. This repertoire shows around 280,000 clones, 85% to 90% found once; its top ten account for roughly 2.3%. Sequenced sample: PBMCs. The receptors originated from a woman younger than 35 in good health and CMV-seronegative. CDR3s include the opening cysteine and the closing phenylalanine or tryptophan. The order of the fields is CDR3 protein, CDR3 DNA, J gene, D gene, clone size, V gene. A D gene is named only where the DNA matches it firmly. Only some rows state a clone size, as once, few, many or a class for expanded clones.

cdr3_aa: CAISPSPSQGTEAFF; cdr3_nt: TGTGCCATCAGCCCTTCCCCCAGCCAGGGCACTGAAGCTTTCTTT; j_call: TRBJ1-1; d_call: NA; clone_size: NA; v_call: TRBV10-3
cdr3_aa: CASSPDRVIVNGYTF; cdr3_nt: TGCGCCAGCAGCCCCGACAGAGTCATAGTGAATGGCTACACCTTC; j_call: TRBJ1-2; d_call: NA; clone_size: once; v_call: TRBV5-1
cdr3_aa: CASSIRDSSYEQYF; cdr3_nt: TGCGCCAGCAGCATCCGGGACTCTTCCTACGAGCAGTACTTC; j_call: TRBJ2-7; d_call: NA; clone_size: NA; v_call: TRBV5-1
cdr3_aa: CAWGAELRTEAFF; cdr3_nt: TGTGCCTGGGGAGCCGAATTAAGGACTGAAGCTTTCTTT; j_call: TRBJ1-1; d_call: NA; clone_size: once; v_call: TRBV30
cdr3_aa: CASSSGTSGGNEQFF; cdr3_nt: TGCGCCAGCAGCTCCGGGACTAGCGGGGGGAATGAGCAGTTCTTC; j_call: TRBJ2-1; d_call: TRBD2; clone_size: few; v_call: TRBV5-1
cdr3_aa: CASSLGLIGGGQETQYF; cdr3_nt: TGCGCCAGCAGCTTGGGCCTTATCGGGGGGGGCCAAGAGACCCAGTACTTC; j_call: TRBJ2-5; d_call: TRBD2; clone_size: NA; v_call: TRBV5-1
cdr3_aa: CASILSRPEAFF; cdr3_nt: TGTGCCAGCATCCTTTCCAGGCCTGAAGCTTTCTTT; j_call: TRBJ1-1; d_call: NA; clone_size: NA; v_call: TRBV2
cdr3_aa: CSVPTGGDGYTF; cdr3_nt: TGCAGCGTTCCGACAGGGGGCGACGGCTACACCTTC; j_call: TRBJ1-2; d_call: TRBD1; clone_size: NA; v_call: TRBV29-1
cdr3_aa: CASSSPAGGPEETQYF; cdr3_nt: TGTGCCAGCAGCTCCCCAGCGGGGGGGCCGGAAGAGACCCAGTACTTC; j_call: TRBJ2-5; d_call: TRBD2; clone_size: NA; v_call: TRBV13
cdr3_aa: CASSFGGAYEQYF; cdr3_nt: TGTGCCAGCAGCTTTGGAGGAGCCTACGAGCAGTACTTC; j_call: TRBJ2-7; d_call: NA; clone_size: NA; v_call: TRBV11-3
cdr3_aa: CASSDEEHLYTEAFF; cdr3_nt: TGTGCCAGTAGTGATGAGGAGCACCTTTACACTGAAGCTTTCTTT; j_call: TRBJ1-1; d_call: NA; clone_size: NA; v_call: TRBV19
cdr3_aa: CASSQPLVGGTKNIQYF; cdr3_nt: TGCGCCAGCAGCCAACCCCTGGTCGGGGGGACCAAAAACATTCAGTACTTC; j_call: TRBJ2-4; d_call: TRBD2; clone_size: NA; v_call: TRBV4-1
cdr3_aa: CASSRSAGGPKQQYF; cdr3_nt: TGTGCCAGCAGCCGTTCTGCGGGGGGGCCTAAGCAGCAGTACTTC; j_call: TRBJ2-5; d_call: TRBD2; clone_size: NA; v_call: TRBV5-6